This TCR beta chain is from a study of blood T cell repertoires in COVID-19. Study details: Samples taken during acute and convalescent COVID-19 were collected in the United States, Italy and Spain. In each case, the material was cDNA or gDNA derived from T cells, B-cell-depleted T cells, or PBMCs.

Germline-derived CDR1 and CDR2 are SGDLS and YYNGEE. CDR3 length: 15 amino acids. V shed 0 bases and J shed 8 bases, with 14 bases lying between them. Enrolled through a virtual design, the participants were between 18 and 89 years of age and came from about two dozen US areas. Symptom resolution, clearance, or two negative PCRs marked the recovered donors of Cohort 3. The assay was immunoSEQ multiplex PCR, and TCRdb's table has in-frame clones only and misses some. The sample records 150,000 to 250,000 clones, roughly four fifths being singletons. The TCR comes from a middle-aged man who had recovered from COVID-19. Sequenced sample: PBMCs or T cells enriched from blood (not recorded which). The rearrangement joins TRBV9 to TRBJ1-4; possible D gene TRBD1, 6 bases. The CDR3 loop is CASSVEGTPGEKLFF. The CDR3 DNA is TGTGCCAGCAGCGTAGAGGGGACACCAGGGGAAAAACTGTTTTTT.